This T cell receptor beta chain derives from a study of CD8 T cells in Susac syndrome. The V and J ends lost 1 base and 4 bases, in that order; junction bases with no gene match: 9. Germline CDR1 SGHNT, CDR2 YYREEE (reference sequence). This CDR3 has 16 residues. CD8+ and CD4+ blood T cells underwent TCR beta sequencing. The CD8+ and CD4+ T cells were negatively isolated, with the TEMRA cells enriched by FACS. An amount of RNA that ranged from roughly 0.45 to 1 ug was reverse transcribed with random hexamers. Across 54 Vbeta and 13 Jbeta, immunoSEQ multiplex PCR amplified TCR beta CDR3. TCRdb reanalysed the immunoSEQ multiplex PCR reads using MiXCR and keeps one entry per CDR3 protein. In the table there are just under 150,000 distinct CDR3 sequences, roughly 95% of which are singletons.

The rearrangement uses TRBV5-4 and TRBJ2-7, with 9 nucleotides matching TRBD1. Sequences were obtained from CD4+ T cells from PBMCs. The source is a human donor in good health. Here the CDR3 reads CASSLMKPGQGYEQYF. The CDR3 nucleotides are TGTGCCAGCAGCTTGATGAAACCGGGACAGGGTTACGAGCAGTACTTC. Complete variable domain (other parts from reference TRBV5-4 and TRBJ2-7): ETGVTQSPTHLIKTRGQQVTLRCSSQSGHNTVSWYQQALGQGPQFIFQYYREEENGRGNFPPRFSGLQFPNYSSELNVNALELDDSALYLCASSLMKPGQGYEQYFGPGTRLTVT.